Listed below are T cell receptor beta chains from one sample, sequenced in a study of blood T cell repertoires in COVID-19. Produced via immunoSEQ multiplex PCR; TCRdb's table is partial and in-frame only. The data hold hundreds of thousands of clones, with 87% observed a single time. Input material: peripheral blood. These receptors all stem from a woman aged 18-29 years who had recovered from COVID-19. Each CDR3 is given with its conserved first and last residue. A D gene is named only where the DNA matches it firmly. Size is omitted from some rows. Given values are once, few, many or a class for expanded clones.

. TRBD2 TRBJ2-1 TRBV27 CASSLSTSGSVNEQFF TGTGCCAGCAGTTTATCGACTAGCGGGAGCGTCAATGAGCAGTTCTTC
. . TRBJ2-7 TRBV14 CASSLTGSRSSEQYF TGTGCCAGCAGCCTGACAGGTTCCCGGTCGAGCGAGCAGTACTTC
once . TRBJ1-2 TRBV7-2 CASSLEGGRGYTF TGTGCCAGCAGCTTAGAGGGAGGGCGAGGCTACACCTTC
. . TRBJ2-2 TRBV27 CASSLHGELFF TGTGCCAGCAGTTTACATGGGGAGCTGTTTTTT
. . TRBJ2-7 TRBV7-8 CASSPLDVYEQYF TGTGCCAGCAGCCCACTAGACGTCTACGAGCAGTACTTC
. . TRBJ1-1 TRBV2 CASRPMGPEAFF TGTGCCAGCAGACCGATGGGGCCTGAAGCTTTCTTT
. . TRBJ1-1 TRBV19 CASSPGATEAFF TGTGCCAGTAGTCCTGGGGCCACTGAAGCTTTCTTT
once TRBD1 TRBJ1-1 TRBV11-1 CASSLEIVGQDKAFF TGTGCCAGCAGCTTAGAAATCGTGGGACAGGATAAAGCTTTCTTT
few . TRBJ2-5 TRBV7-6 CASSLAPASQETQYF TGTGCCAGCAGCTTAGCGCCGGCTAGCCAAGAGACCCAGTACTTC
. TRBD1 TRBJ2-1 TRBV29-1 CSAGQINEQFF TGCAGCGCGGGACAGATCAATGAGCAGTTCTTC
. TRBD2 TRBJ2-1 TRBV19 CASTRGGRATYNEQFF TGTGCCAGCACAAGGGGAGGGAGGGCCACCTACAATGAGCAGTTCTTC
once TRBD2 TRBJ2-7 TRBV5-1 CASSLALKLAGGPSYEQYF TGCGCCAGCAGCTTGGCCTTGAAACTAGCGGGAGGGCCCTCGTACGAGCAGTACTTC
once . TRBJ2-2 TRBV11-3 CASSLVRAGNTGELFF TGTGCCAGCAGCTTAGTGAGAGCGGGTAACACCGGGGAGCTGTTTTTT
. . TRBJ2-1 TRBV18 CASSPTGSSYNEQFF TGTGCCAGCTCACCAACAGGTAGCTCCTACAATGAGCAGTTCTTC
. TRBD1 TRBJ2-3 TRBV4-1 CASSQEWGRGMDTQYF TGCGCCAGCAGCCAAGAGTGGGGCAGGGGGATGGATACGCAGTATTTT
. . TRBJ2-1 TRBV6-5 CASSIPGSYNEQFF TGTGCCAGCAGCATACCGGGATCTTACAATGAGCAGTTCTTC
. TRBD1 TRBJ1-4 TRBV29-1 CSVAKGTGTEKLFF TGCAGCGTTGCCAAAGGGACAGGGACCGAAAAACTGTTTTTT
. . TRBJ2-1 TRBV7-9 CASSPSGSSYNEQFF TGTGCCAGCAGCCCTTCGGGGAGCTCCTACAATGAGCAGTTCTTC
. TRBD2 TRBJ2-7 TRBV19 CASSIGLAGDEQYF TGTGCCAGTAGTATAGGTCTAGCGGGAGATGAGCAGTACTTC
many TRBD1 TRBJ2-1 TRBV6-4 CASSLGTGGMNEQFF TGTGCCAGCAGTCTTGGGACAGGGGGCATGAATGAGCAGTTCTTC
. . TRBJ2-1 TRBV19 CASSTLSPTYNEQFF TGTGCCAGTAGTACCCTGTCCCCGACTTACAATGAGCAGTTCTTC
. TRBD1 TRBJ2-3 TRBV29-1 CSVHRDRAKDTQYF TGCAGCGTCCACCGGGACAGGGCAAAAGATACGCAGTATTTT